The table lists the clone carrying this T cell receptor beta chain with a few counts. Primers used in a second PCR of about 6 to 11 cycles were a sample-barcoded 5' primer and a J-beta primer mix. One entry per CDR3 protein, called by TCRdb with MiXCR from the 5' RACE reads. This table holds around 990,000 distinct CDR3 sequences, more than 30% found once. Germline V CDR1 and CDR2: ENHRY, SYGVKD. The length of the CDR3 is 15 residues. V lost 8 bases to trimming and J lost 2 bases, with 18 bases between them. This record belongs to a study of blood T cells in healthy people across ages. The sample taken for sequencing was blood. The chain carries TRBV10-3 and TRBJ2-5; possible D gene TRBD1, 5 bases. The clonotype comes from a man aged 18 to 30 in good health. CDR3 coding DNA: TGTGCCATCTCAGAAAGAGACAGTCGACAAGAGACCCAGTACTTC. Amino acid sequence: CAISERDSRQETQYF.